These 5 T cell receptor beta chains originate from one sample sequenced in a study of OX40 agonist ivuxolimab in advanced cancers. The data were produced by immunoSEQ multiplex PCR, yet TCRdb's version contains in-frame clones alone and is incomplete. The sample has 95,000 to 150,000 clones; 93% are singletons. Sample: CD4+ or CD8+ T cells sorted from blood, taken in a trial of the OX40 agonist ivuxolimab. These receptors were obtained from an adult with an advanced solid tumor such as melanoma, head and neck, liver or kidney cancer.

The chain carries TRBV28 and TRBJ2-7, with D possibly matching TRBD1 (5 bases). Trimming pared 6 bases from V and 6 bases from J, leaving 18 bases between. In germline, CDR1 is MDHEN, CDR2 SYDVKM. The CDR3 totals 14 residues. The CDR3 DNA is TGTGCCAGCAGACCCCCGGGCCAGCAGGGCGAGCAGTACTTC. Its translation: CASRPPGQQGEQYF. The variable domain in full, completed from reference TRBV28 and TRBJ2-7, reads DVKVTQSSRYLVKRTGEKVFLECVQDMDHENMFWYRQDPGLGLRLIYFSYDVKMKEKGDIPEGYSVSREKKERFSLILESASTNQTSMYLCASRPPGQQGEQYFGPGTRLTVT.

This clone is a singleton in its sample. The DNA for the CDR3 is TGTGCCAGTACCCAATCGGACAGGTATCGTGATGAGCAGTTCTTC. As protein: CASTQSDRYRDEQFF. The chain carries TRBV19 and TRBJ2-1, with 7 bases fitting TRBD1. With 7 bases clipped from V and 8 bases from J, the junction kept 14 bases outside the gene matches. The CDR3 sequence is 15 residues long. Per the germline V gene, CDR1 is LNHDA and CDR2 is SQIVND (reference sequence).

The rearrangement joins TRBV19 to TRBJ2-7; D remains unclear. The length of the CDR3 is 13 residues. Per the germline V gene, CDR1 is LNHDA and CDR2 is SQIVND (reference sequence). V lost 6 bases to trimming and J lost 5 bases, with 14 bases between them. The CDR3 is CASRPGGSDEQYF. CDR3 DNA sequence: TGTGCCAGTAGACCCGGTGGAAGCGACGAGCAGTACTTC.

The chain recombines TRBV18 with TRBJ2-1, with D tentatively TRBD1 (6 bases). CDR1 is KGHSH, CDR2 LQKENI, per germline. V was cut by 2 bases and J by 4 bases, with 9 bases left in between. The CDR3 extends over 14 amino acids. The DNA of the CDR3 is TGTGCCAGCTCACCAGGGGGCGCGTACAATGAGCAGTTCTTC. Encoded protein: CASSPGGAYNEQFF. Using reference TRBV18 and TRBJ2-1 for the parts outside the CDR3, the full variable domain is NAGVMQNPRHLVRRRGQEARLRCSPMKGHSHVYWYRQLPEEGLKFMVYLQKENIIDESGMPKERFSAEFPKEGPSILRIQQVVRGDSAAYFCASSPGGAYNEQFFGPGTRLTVL.

The gene calls are TRBV18 and TRBJ2-1, with 13 bases that match TRBD2. Per the germline V gene, CDR1 is KGHSH and CDR2 is LQKENI. V shed 4 bases and J 7 bases; nucleotides not matched to a gene: 7. This CDR3 is built from 16 residues. The CDR3 loop is CASSHPGLAGQNEQFF. The CDR3 DNA follows: TGTGCCAGCTCACACCCGGGACTAGCGGGACAGAATGAGCAGTTCTTC. The variable domain in full, completed from reference TRBV18 and TRBJ2-1, reads NAGVMQNPRHLVRRRGQEARLRCSPMKGHSHVYWYRQLPEEGLKFMVYLQKENIIDESGMPKERFSAEFPKEGPSILRIQQVVRGDSAAYFCASSHPGLAGQNEQFFGPGTRLTVL.